Below, 25 T cell receptor beta chains from the same sample are listed, as sequenced in a study of beta chain features in type 1 diabetes. Findings and limits, study-wide: TCRB CDR3s were moderately but significantly shorter in Type 1 diabetes patients in all four CD4+ subsets.

The antigens these receptors bind are not known. Reverse transcription of all isolated RNA meant that expressed TCRB transcripts were sequenced. Repertoires were generated with immunoSEQ multiplex PCR, while TCRdb's copy carries only in-frame clones and drops some. The sample holds 300,000 or so clones; approximately 13% are singletons and the top ten take roughly 0.015%. Specimen: naive CD4+ T cells from blood. These TCRs come from a young woman with type 1 diabetes.

The chain uses TRBV7-2 and TRBJ2-1; 13 positions match TRBD2. The CDR3 has 15 amino acids. Unmatched junction bases numbered 5, after V lost 5 bases and J lost 7 bases. Germline V gives CDR1 SGHTA, CDR2 FQGNSA. The CDR3 bases are TGTGCCAGCAGCCTCTGGACTAGCGGGAGAAATGAGCAGTTCTTC. Protein: CASSLWTSGRNEQFF.

This clone was detected only a few times. V usage is TRBV6-5 and J usage is TRBJ2-1; D call uncertain. Germline lookup yields CDR1 MNHEY and CDR2 SVGAGI. This CDR3 is 12 amino acids long. V lost 5 bases and J 9 bases, leaving 11 bases between the germline ends. CDR3 sequence (DNA): TGTGCCAGCAGTGGATGGAGAGGTGAGCAGTTCTTC. Encoded protein: CASSGWRGEQFF.

This chain links TRBV4-1 with TRBJ2-1; TRBD2 matches at 12 bases. Germline assignment: CDR1 MGHRA and CDR2 YSYEKL. V shed 1 base, J shed 7 bases, and the junction held 11 bases outside the gene matches. The CDR3 is 18 residues long. CDR3 DNA sequence: TGCGCCAGCAGCCAAGTAGTGGCTAGCGGGAGGGCCGGGAATGAGCAGTTCTTC. Translating gives CASSQVVASGRAGNEQFF.

The chain joins TRBV29-1 to TRBJ1-3, with TRBD1 matching 7 bases. Germline loops: CDR1 SQVTM, CDR2 ANQGSEA. The V and J ends lost 6 bases and 0 bases, in that order; junction bases with no gene match: 8. The CDR3 loop spans 15 amino acids. The CDR3 spells CSVRGTVGSGNTIYF. CDR3 coding DNA: TGCAGCGTGAGGGGGACAGTGGGCTCTGGAAACACCATATATTTT.

This clone was seen only a few times. The genes are TRBV19 and TRBJ1-5; no definite D call. Germline CDR1 reads LNHDA; CDR2 reads SQIVND (reference sequence). CDR3 size: 13 residues. V lost 1 base, J lost 5 bases, and 6 bases lay in between. The CDR3 DNA reads as TGTGCCAGTAGTATAGCCAGATATCAGCCCCAGCATTTT. It yields the protein CASSIARYQPQHF.

This clone has more than one count but fewer than ten. The gene calls are TRBV28 and TRBJ2-5; maybe TRBD2 (6 bases). The CDR3 sequence is 15 residues long. Germline V gene lookup returns CDR1 MDHEN and CDR2 SYDVKM. Between the trimmed V and J ends, which lost 3 bases and 5 bases, there was a span of 16 bases. This chain's CDR3 is CASSFPGTLQETQYF. CDR3 sequence (DNA): TGTGCCAGCAGTTTCCCAGGGACTCTACAGGAGACCCAGTACTTC.

This clone has just a few counts. V and J are TRBV28 and TRBJ1-2; D gene unclear. CDR1 and CDR2 from the germline V gene are MDHEN and SYDVKM. This CDR3 is 12 amino acids long. V shed 2 bases and J shed 5 bases, with 6 bases lying between them. DNA of the CDR3: TGTGCCAGCAGTTTAAATCTGTATGGCTACACCTTC. It codes for CASSLNLYGYTF.

The J gene is TRBJ2-5, the V gene TRBV7-8, with D unresolved. V gave up 5 bases and J gave up 7 bases, with 17 bases separating them. This CDR3 comprises 14 residues. The germline V gene encodes CDR1 SGHVS and CDR2 FQNEAQ. DNA of the CDR3: TGTGCCAGCAGCCTTTGGGCAGACGGTGGGACCCAGTACTTC. Its translation is CASSLWADGGTQYF.

The J gene is TRBJ1-2, the V gene TRBV12-5, with D tentatively TRBD1 (5 bases). This CDR3 has 14 amino acids. V was trimmed by 3 bases and J by 3 bases, leaving 11 bases between them. CDR1 LGHNT and CDR2 FRNRAP come from the germline V gene. CDR3 in amino acids: CASGFDGGYYGYTF. For the CDR3, the DNA is TGTGCTAGTGGTTTCGACGGGGGATACTATGGCTACACCTTC.

The chain has TRBV6-1 and TRBJ2-2; 15 positions match TRBD2. The CDR3 totals 19 residues. V was clipped by 4 bases and J by 5 bases; unmatched bases: 11. Germline values: CDR1 MNHNS, CDR2 SASEGT. CDR3 sequence reads: CASSAPPGLAGGRTGELFF. The CDR3 DNA is TGTGCCAGCAGTGCCCCCCCGGGACTAGCGGGAGGCAGAACCGGGGAGCTGTTTTTT.

This chain connects TRBV7-2 to TRBJ2-3; 8 bases match TRBD2. The ends lost 5 bases at V and 2 bases at J; junction bases unmatched: 3. Germline V lookup: CDR1 SGHTA, CDR2 FQGNSA. The CDR3 is 14 residues long. The CDR3 DNA reads as TGTGCCAGCAGCAAACTAGCGGTCACAGATACGCAGTATTTT. Its protein is CASSKLAVTDTQYF.

This clone was seen a handful of times. The chain is built from TRBV29-1 and TRBJ2-3, with 9 nucleotides matching TRBD2. The CDR3 consists of 17 residues. With V trimmed by 3 bases and J by 5 bases, 15 bases remained unmatched. CDR1 is SQVTM, CDR2 ANQGSEA, per germline. Here the CDR3 DNA reads TGCAGCGTTGAGTGGCCGGAAAGCGGGAGGTTCGGAGATACGCAGTATTTT. Residues: CSVEWPESGRFGDTQYF.

The V gene is TRBV5-1, the J gene TRBJ1-5, with 9 positions matching TRBD1. The ends lost 4 bases at V and 4 bases at J; junction bases unmatched: 6. Germline assignment: CDR1 SGHRS and CDR2 YFSETQ. There are 15 residues in the CDR3. The CDR3 reads CASSPGQGWNQPQHF. The DNA of the CDR3 is TGCGCCAGCAGCCCCGGACAGGGGTGGAATCAGCCCCAGCATTTT.

This clone has a handful of counts. Within the sample, other DNA sequences also encode this same CDR3. The chain carries TRBV9 and TRBJ2-1; 8 positions match TRBD1. J lost 2 bases, V lost 2 bases, and 3 bases had no gene match. This CDR3 has 15 amino acids. Germline lookup yields CDR1 SGDLS and CDR2 YYNGEE. The CDR3, as DNA: TGTGCCAGCAGCGTCCAGGGGGCCGCCTACAATGAGCAGTTCTTC. This encodes CASSVQGAAYNEQFF.

V and J are TRBV4-1 and TRBJ2-3, with D possibly matching TRBD2 (6 bases). Looked up from germline, CDR1 is MGHRA and CDR2 is YSYEKL. Trimming took off 3 bases at V and 0 bases at J, with 13 bases between the two ends. The CDR3 runs 16 residues. The CDR3 DNA sequence: TGCGCCAGCAGCCATGCACTGGGGACTAGCACAGATACGCAGTATTTT. It encodes CASSHALGTSTDTQYF.

This clone turned up a few times. Other nucleotide sequences in the sample specify the same CDR3. V gene TRBV15 combines with J gene TRBJ2-1, with 10 bases identical to TRBD2. Germline CDR1 LNHNV, CDR2 YYDKDF (reference sequence). The J segment lost 0 bases and the V segment lost 5 bases, leaving 4 bases of the junction unmatched. The length of the CDR3 is 16 residues. The CDR3 is CATSRGLARSYNEQFF. CDR3 coding DNA: TGTGCCACCAGCCGGGGACTAGCGCGCTCCTACAATGAGCAGTTCTTC.

In its sample, this clone was seen a few times. The chain couples TRBV18 to TRBJ1-5; D is unresolved. This CDR3 region has 13 residues. Germline CDR1 and CDR2: KGHSH and LQKENI. Trimming took 3 bases from V and 9 from J, leaving 12 bases between them. Here the CDR3 reads CASSPSPYPPQHF. In nucleotides, the CDR3 is TGTGCCAGCTCACCCAGTCCTTATCCGCCCCAGCATTTT.

This clone came up a few times. The chain couples TRBV9 to TRBJ2-1; 7 bases line up with TRBD2. The junction had 23 bases not matched to a gene; V was cut back by 1 base and J by 10 bases. Germline CDR1 SGDLS, CDR2 YYNGEE. The CDR3 runs to 19 residues. The CDR3 DNA follows: TGTGCCAGCAGCGTACAGGGATTTCGTGGGGAGGGCCTCATGGAGGAGCAGTTCTTC. As protein: CASSVQGFRGEGLMEEQFF.

This rearrangement joins TRBV2 to TRBJ1-2; TRBD1 is a possible D gene (6 bases). Trimming cost V 4 bases and J 2 bases, with 11 bases left between them. In germline, CDR1 is SNHLY, CDR2 FYNNEI. The CDR3 length is 14 residues. CDR3 nucleotides: TGTGCCAGCAGTGCGGGCACAGGGAACTATGGCTACACCTTC. Amino acid sequence: CASSAGTGNYGYTF.

The J gene is TRBJ2-2, the V gene TRBV2, with TRBD1 matching over 10 bases. CDR1 SNHLY and CDR2 FYNNEI come from the germline V gene. Trimming removed 7 bases from V and 6 bases from J; junction bases left unmatched: 5. This CDR3 is 14 amino acids long. The CDR3 protein is CASKGQGRAGELFF. The CDR3 nucleotides read TGTGCCAGCAAGGGACAGGGGAGAGCCGGGGAGCTGTTTTTT.

V is TRBV6-5 and J is TRBJ2-4, with 12 bases identical to TRBD2. The germline CDR1 and CDR2 sequences are MNHEY and SVGAGI. J was trimmed by 8 bases and V by 8 bases; bases with no gene match: 4. The CDR3 is 13 amino acids. CDR3 residues: CASHASGRDIQYF. The DNA for the CDR3 is TGTGCCAGCCATGCTAGCGGGAGGGACATTCAGTACTTC.

Concerning this clone itself: Other DNA sequences in the sample encode the same CDR3. V and J are TRBV30 and TRBJ1-5; TRBD1 might be the D (5 bases). This CDR3 is built from 13 residues. The germline V gene encodes CDR1 GTSNPN and CDR2 SVGIG (reference sequence). V lost 0 bases to trimming and J lost 6 bases, with 9 bases between them. The CDR3 DNA sequence: TGTGCCTGGAGTGTACGGGGGGGTCAGCCCCAGCATTTT. This encodes CAWSVRGGQPQHF.

This clone came up a few times. V gene TRBV27 combines with J gene TRBJ2-2; D might be TRBD1 (6 bases). The CDR3 length is 14 residues. Trimming removed 6 bases at V and 5 bases at J, with 13 bases between. In germline, CDR1 is MNHEY, CDR2 SMNVEV (reference sequence). The DNA for the CDR3 is TGTGCCAGCAGCCTACAGGGTTCAACCGGGGAGCTGTTTTTT. Protein: CASSLQGSTGELFF.

This clone came up once. The chain recombines TRBV18 with TRBJ2-7, with 13 positions matching TRBD2. Trimming cost V 4 bases and J 3 bases; bases outside gene matches: 3. Germline V gene data show CDR1 as KGHSH and CDR2 as LQKENI. This CDR3 contains 15 residues. CDR3 nucleotides: TGTGCCAGCTCACAGACTAGCGGGAGGAACTACGAGCAGTACGTC. Translating it yields CASSQTSGRNYEQYV.

The chain recombines TRBV5-4 with TRBJ2-3, with 16 bases matching TRBD2. The CDR3 has 16 residues. The V and J ends lost 5 bases and 4 bases, in that order; junction bases with no gene match: 4. Germline V lookup: CDR1 SGHNT, CDR2 YYREEE (reference sequence). CDR3 sequence: CASRDGTSGRADTQYF. DNA for the CDR3: TGTGCCAGCAGGGATGGGACTAGCGGGAGGGCAGATACGCAGTATTTT.